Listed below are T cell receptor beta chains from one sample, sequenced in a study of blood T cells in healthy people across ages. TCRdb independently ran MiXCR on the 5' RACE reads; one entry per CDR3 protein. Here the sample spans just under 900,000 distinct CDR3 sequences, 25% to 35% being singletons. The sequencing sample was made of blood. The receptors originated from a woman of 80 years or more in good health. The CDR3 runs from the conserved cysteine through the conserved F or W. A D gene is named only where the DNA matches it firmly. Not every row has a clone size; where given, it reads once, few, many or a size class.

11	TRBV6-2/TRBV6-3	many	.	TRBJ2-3	TGTGCCAGCAGAAAAGAGGATACGCAGTATTTT	CASRKEDTQYF
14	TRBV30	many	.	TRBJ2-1	TGTGCCTGGGGGGGCCTAGGGCGGTACAATGAGCAGTTCTTC	CAWGGLGRYNEQFF
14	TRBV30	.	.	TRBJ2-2	TGTGCCTGGAGAGGAGGGGCGGTCACCGGGGAGCTGTTTTTT	CAWRGGAVTGELFF
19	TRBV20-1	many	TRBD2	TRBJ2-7	TGCAGTGCTAGGTCTGTCCCCCTAGCGGGGGGGCTCCTTACCTACGAGCAGTACTTC	CSARSVPLAGGLLTYEQYF
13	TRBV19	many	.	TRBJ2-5	TGTGCCAGTAGTACCCGCAACCTGGGGACCCAGTACTTC	CASSTRNLGTQYF
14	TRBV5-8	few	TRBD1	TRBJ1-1	TGTGCCAGCAGCCTAGACAGGGGGGCCTCTGAAGCTTTCTTT	CASSLDRGASEAFF
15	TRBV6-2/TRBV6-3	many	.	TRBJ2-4	TGTGCCAGCAGTCCTACAGGCGCAGTGAAAAACATTCAGTACTTC	CASSPTGAVKNIQYF
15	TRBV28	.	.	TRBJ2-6	TGTGCCACCCTTCCTAATAACGAGGGGGCCAACGTCCTGACTTTC	CATLPNNEGANVLTF
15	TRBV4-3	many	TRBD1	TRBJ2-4	TGCGCCAGCAGCCAAGATACAGGGGGAAGCGCGATTCAGTACTTC	CASSQDTGGSAIQYF
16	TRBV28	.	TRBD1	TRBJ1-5	TGTGCCAGCAGTCCGGGAGACAGGGTCAACGATCAGCCCCAGCATTTT	CASSPGDRVNDQPQHF
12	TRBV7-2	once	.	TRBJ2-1	TGTGCCTGCAGCTTAGACCACAATGAGCAGTTCTTC	CACSLDHNEQFF
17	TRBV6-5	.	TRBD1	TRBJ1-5	TGTGCCAGCAGTTTCGATCCGGACAGGGTAATATCTCAGCCCCAGCATTTT	CASSFDPDRVISQPQHF
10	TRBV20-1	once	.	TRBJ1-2	TGCAGTGCTAGAAGTGATGGCTACACCTTC	CSARSDGYTF
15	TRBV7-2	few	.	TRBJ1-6	TGTGCCAGCAGCGCAAGAAGCTCCTATAATTCACCCCTCCACTTT	CASSARSSYNSPLHF
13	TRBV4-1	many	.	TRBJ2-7	TGCGCCAGCAGCCAAACCGGGCCCTACGAGCAGTACTTC	CASSQTGPYEQYF
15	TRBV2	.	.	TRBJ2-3	TGTGCCAGCAGTGAGTTTTCTGCTAGCACAGATACGCAGTATTTT	CASSEFSASTDTQYF
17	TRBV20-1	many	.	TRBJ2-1	TGCAGTGCTAGAGATCGATACTTTGGACGGACAGACAATGAGCAGTTCTTC	CSARDRYFGRTDNEQFF